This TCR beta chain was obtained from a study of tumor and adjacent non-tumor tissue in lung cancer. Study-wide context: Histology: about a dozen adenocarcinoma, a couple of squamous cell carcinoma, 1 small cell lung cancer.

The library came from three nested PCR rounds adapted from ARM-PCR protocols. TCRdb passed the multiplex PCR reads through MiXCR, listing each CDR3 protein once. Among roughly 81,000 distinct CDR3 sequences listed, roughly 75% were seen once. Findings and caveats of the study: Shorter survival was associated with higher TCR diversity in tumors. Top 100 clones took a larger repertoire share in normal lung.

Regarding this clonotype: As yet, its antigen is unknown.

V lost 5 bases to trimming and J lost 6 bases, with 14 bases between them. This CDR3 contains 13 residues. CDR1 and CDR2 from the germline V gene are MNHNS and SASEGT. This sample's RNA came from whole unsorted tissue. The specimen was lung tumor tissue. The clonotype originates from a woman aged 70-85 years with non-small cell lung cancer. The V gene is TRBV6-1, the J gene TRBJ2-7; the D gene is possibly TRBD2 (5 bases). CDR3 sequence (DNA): TGTGCCAGCAGTTACGCGAGAGGGTTCGAGCAGTACTTC. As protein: CASSYARGFEQYF.